This T cell receptor (beta chain) stems from a study of blood T cell repertoires in COVID-19. The data were produced by immunoSEQ multiplex PCR, yet TCRdb's version contains in-frame clones alone and is incomplete. The table records approximately 170,000 clones, around 83% of them present only once. Germline CDR1 and CDR2: LNHNV and YYDKDF (reference sequence). The V gene lost 1 base and the J gene lost 5 bases, with 15 bases spanning the gap. The CDR3 runs to 16 residues. This clone was counted a single time. The chain employs TRBV15 and TRBJ2-1; tentatively, D is TRBD1 (6 bases). The sequence came from a woman aged 45-59 years in a cohort exposed to, infected with or recovered from COVID-19 (not recorded which). Material: PBMCs or T cells enriched from blood (not recorded which). The CDR3 DNA is TGTGCCACCAGCAGAGGCGGACAGTCAGCGGACAATGAGCAGTTCTTC. Translation gives CATSRGGQSADNEQFF. Based on the CDR3 plus reference TRBV15 and TRBJ2-1, the full variable domain is DAMVIQNPRYQVTQFGKPVTLSCSQTLNHNVMYWYQQKSSQAPKLLFHYYDKDFNNEADTPDNFQSRRPNTSFCFLDIRSPGLGDTAMYLCATSRGGQSADNEQFFGPGTRLTVL.